The 30 T cell receptor beta chains presented below share a single source sample, sequenced in a study of shared clonotypes between healthy human individuals. Measured with immunoSEQ multiplex PCR; TCRdb has only the in-frame clones, and not every one. This repertoire shows some 2,000,000 clones, 85% to 95% found once; its top ten account for 0.13%. The sample taken for sequencing was naive CD4+ T cells sorted from blood. The subset is: CD45RA+ positively selected. Every receptor here comes from a young man in good health.

The CDR3 DNA follows: TGTGCCAGCAGCTGGAGGGCAGATACGCAGTATTTT. Protein sequence: CASSWRADTQYF. The rearrangement links TRBV5-8 to TRBJ2-3, with D perhaps TRBD2 (6 bases). Germline V gene lookup returns CDR1 SGHTS and CDR2 YDEGEE. This CDR3 is built from 12 residues. V was clipped by 3 bases and J by 4 bases, with 6 bases between them.

The chain links TRBV6-6 to TRBJ2-3; weak D call: TRBD2 (6 bases). The CDR3 runs 16 residues. The germline CDR1 and CDR2 sequences are MNHNY and SVGAGI (reference sequence). Trimming took 6 bases from V and 2 from J, leaving 18 bases between them. The CDR3 reads CASSAGDSGYTDTQYF. The CDR3 DNA reads as TGTGCCAGCAGCGCCGGGGATAGCGGCTACACAGATACGCAGTATTTT.

This chain joins TRBV19 and TRBJ2-3, with a weak D call TRBD2 (6 bases). Germline V lookup: CDR1 LNHDA, CDR2 SQIVND (reference sequence). The CDR3 sequence is 15 residues long. With 4 bases removed from V and 2 bases from J, the gap between germline ends came to 13 bases. The CDR3 loop is CASSRRDTLTDTQYF. Written as DNA, the CDR3 is TGTGCCAGTAGTAGGAGGGATACCCTCACAGATACGCAGTATTTT.

The V and J genes are TRBV25-1 and TRBJ1-5; D gene uncertain. Germline-derived CDR1 and CDR2 are MGHDK and SYGVNS. V was clipped by 3 bases and J by 2 bases, with 5 bases between them. This CDR3 contains 13 residues. CDR3 sequence reads: CASSDGGNQPQHF. As DNA, the CDR3 is TGTGCCAGCAGTGATGGGGGCAATCAGCCCCAGCATTTT.

The V and J genes are TRBV10-3 and TRBJ2-1; no clear D gene. Germline assignment: CDR1 ENHRY and CDR2 SYGVKD. The V end was cut by 11 bases, the J end by 6 bases, with 20 bases between. CDR3 size: 14 residues. CDR3 coding DNA: TGTGCCCGCCGGTGGGCCCCCTGCCCCAATGAGCAGTTCTTC. It yields the protein CARRWAPCPNEQFF.

The genes are TRBV19 and TRBJ1-1; D remains unclear. The V end was cut by 5 bases, the J end by 1 base, with 14 bases between. CDR1 is LNHDA, CDR2 SQIVND, per germline (reference sequence). The CDR3 loop spans 15 amino acids. For the CDR3, the DNA is TGTGCCAGTAGTGGCATCATGACGCAGAACACTGAAGCTTTCTTT. It is translated as CASSGIMTQNTEAFF.

CDR3 loop: CASSPRESRGAKNTGELFF. The CDR3 DNA is TGTGCCAGCAGCCCAAGGGAGAGCCGGGGGGCCAAGAACACCGGGGAGCTGTTTTTT. This chain links TRBV7-8 with TRBJ2-2; maybe TRBD2 (7 bases). Germline-derived CDR1 and CDR2 are SGHVS and FQNEAQ. V lost 5 bases, J lost 1 base, and 23 bases lay in between. This CDR3 spans 19 amino acids.

V is TRBV6-4 and J is TRBJ2-1; 10 bases map to TRBD1. The germline CDR1 and CDR2 sequences are MRHNA and SNTAGT. The ends lost 10 bases at V and 7 bases at J; junction bases unmatched: 4. The CDR3 spans 12 residues. The CDR3 region is CATGQGGNEQFF. In DNA form, the CDR3 reads TGTGCCACAGGACAGGGGGGGAATGAGCAGTTCTTC.

Worth noting for this clone: In the same sample, other DNA sequences code for this CDR3. The rearrangement joins TRBV11-2 to TRBJ2-5; D ambiguous. The CDR3 runs to 13 residues. Looked up from germline, CDR1 is SGHAT and CDR2 is FQNNGV. V lost 2 bases and J lost 1, with 5 bases in between. This chain's CDR3 is CASSLNSQETQYF. The CDR3 DNA follows: TGTGCCAGCAGCTTAAACTCCCAAGAGACCCAGTACTTC. The entire variable domain, with the rest obtained from reference TRBV11-2 and TRBJ2-5, is as follows: EAGVAQSPRYKIIEKRQSVAFWCNPISGHATLYWYQQILGQGPKLLIQFQNNGVVDDSQLPKDRFSAERLKGVDSTLKIQPAKLEDSAVYLCASSLNSQETQYFGPGTRLLVL.

The chain links TRBV5-4 to TRBJ2-7; a weak D match, TRBD2 (5 bases). The CDR3 length is 15 residues. CDR1 is SGHNT and CDR2 is YYREEE in the germline V gene (reference sequence). With 4 bases removed from V and 2 bases from J, the gap between germline ends came to 16 bases. Here the CDR3 reads CASSILDQQPYEQYF. The CDR3 DNA is TGTGCCAGCAGCATACTAGACCAACAACCCTACGAGCAGTACTTC.

This chain connects TRBV19 to TRBJ2-1; D gene unclear. V dropped 3 bases and J dropped 4 bases, with 13 bases sitting between them. Germline CDR1 reads LNHDA; CDR2 reads SQIVND (reference sequence). This CDR3 spans 15 amino acids. CDR3 DNA: TGTGCCAGTAGTATGGAATGGAGTTCGTACAATGAGCAGTTCTTC. As protein: CASSMEWSSYNEQFF.

V gene TRBV7-3 combines with J gene TRBJ2-6; D is unclear. CDR3 length: 12 amino acids. Germline V lookup: CDR1 SGHTA, CDR2 FQGTGA. Trimming took off 6 bases at V and 2 bases at J, with 2 bases between the two ends. CDR3 bases: TGTGCCAGCAGGGCTGGGGCCAACGTCCTGACTTTC. Residues: CASRAGANVLTF.

The V call is TRBV6-1, the J call TRBJ1-5; a possible D gene is TRBD1 (6 bases). Germline V gene lookup returns CDR1 MNHNS and CDR2 SASEGT. The CDR3 has 13 amino acids. The germline V and J ends were trimmed by 6 bases and 4 bases, with 10 bases remaining between them. In DNA form, the CDR3 reads TGTGCCAGCAGCCGCGACAGGAATCAGCCCCAGCATTTT. It encodes CASSRDRNQPQHF.

The chain links TRBV7-2 to TRBJ1-1, with a weak D call TRBD1 (5 bases). CDR1 and CDR2 from the germline V gene are SGHTA and FQGNSA. Trimming cost V 5 bases and J 11 bases, with 21 bases left between them. The CDR3 consists of 14 residues. CDR3 nucleotide sequence: TGTGCCAGCAGCAACCCTTCAAGTTCAGGGAGGGCTTTCTTT. This codes for CASSNPSSSGRAFF.

Note on this clone: The identical CDR3 is also encoded by other nucleotide sequences in the sample. The V gene is TRBV5-1, the J gene TRBJ1-3; D is possibly TRBD1 (5 bases). The CDR3 loop spans 14 amino acids. The germline gives CDR1 SGHRS, CDR2 YFSETQ. V gave up 0 bases and J gave up 2 bases, with 6 bases separating them. The CDR3 DNA reads as TGCGCCAGCAGCTTGGGAGGGGCTGGAAACACCATATATTTT. It is translated as CASSLGGAGNTIYF.

The chain is built from TRBV7-9 and TRBJ1-4; possibly TRBD1 for D (5 bases). CDR1 and CDR2 (germline): SEHNR, FQNEAQ (reference sequence). The length of the CDR3 is 15 residues. The V gene lost 1 base and the J gene lost 7 bases, with 13 bases spanning the gap. The CDR3 DNA reads TGTGCCAGCAGCTTAGGTCCAGGGCAAGGTGAAAAACTGTTTTTT. It specifies CASSLGPGQGEKLFF.

About this clone: Other DNA variants within this sample encode the same CDR3. The rearrangement uses TRBV5-1 and TRBJ2-5; 12 bases match TRBD2. Germline assignment: CDR1 SGHRS and CDR2 YFSETQ. V shed 3 bases, J shed 2 bases, and the junction held 2 bases outside the gene matches. This CDR3 is 15 amino acids long. CDR3 amino acids: CASSSGTSGQETQYF. DNA for the CDR3: TGCGCCAGCAGCTCCGGGACTAGCGGGCAAGAGACCCAGTACTTC. Using reference TRBV5-1 and TRBJ2-5 for the parts outside the CDR3, the full variable domain is KAGVTQTPRYLIKTRGQQVTLSCSPISGHRSVSWYQQTPGQGLQFLFEYFSETQRNKGNFPGRFSGRQFSNSRSEMNVSTLELGDSALYLCASSSGTSGQETQYFGPGTRLLVL.

This sequence joins TRBV5-1 and TRBJ2-7; tentatively, D is TRBD1 (6 bases). The V end lost 3 bases, the J end lost 6 bases, and 16 bases lay between the germline ends. The germline V gene encodes CDR1 SGHRS and CDR2 YFSETQ. This CDR3 comprises 14 residues. The CDR3 region is CASSWLDPDSEQYF. CDR3 in DNA: TGCGCCAGCAGCTGGCTTGATCCGGACAGCGAGCAGTACTTC. Based on the CDR3 plus reference TRBV5-1 and TRBJ2-7, the full variable domain is KAGVTQTPRYLIKTRGQQVTLSCSPISGHRSVSWYQQTPGQGLQFLFEYFSETQRNKGNFPGRFSGRQFSNSRSEMNVSTLELGDSALYLCASSWLDPDSEQYFGPGTRLTVT.

This chain uses TRBV30 with TRBJ1-1; the D is unclear. The CDR3 contains 13 residues. The germline V gene encodes CDR1 GTSNPN and CDR2 SVGIG (reference sequence). Trimming took 3 bases from V and 4 from J, leaving 12 bases between them. The CDR3 here is CAWRERRGTEAFF. CDR3 DNA: TGTGCCTGGAGAGAACGACGTGGCACTGAAGCTTTCTTT.

In the case of this clone: The identical CDR3 is also encoded by other nucleotide sequences in the sample. The V call is TRBV5-1, the J call TRBJ1-3; no reliable D call. Germline-derived CDR1 and CDR2 are SGHRS and YFSETQ. V dropped 0 bases and J dropped 0 bases, with 7 bases sitting between them. This CDR3 is 15 amino acids long. This chain's CDR3 is CASSLETSSGNTIYF. DNA for the CDR3: TGCGCCAGCAGCTTGGAGACCAGCTCTGGAAACACCATATATTTT.

V and J are TRBV11-2 and TRBJ1-1, with D tentatively TRBD1 (5 bases). CDR1 and CDR2 from the germline V gene are SGHAT and FQNNGV. V lost 4 bases to trimming and J lost 1 base, with 10 bases between them. CDR3 length: 14 residues. The CDR3: CASSSFGGNTEAFF. The CDR3 region has the DNA TGTGCCAGCAGCTCGTTCGGGGGGAACACTGAAGCTTTCTTT.

The chain's CDR3 is CASSSPGSNTIYF. Here the CDR3 DNA reads TGTGCCAGCAGTTCCCCAGGCTCCAACACCATATATTTT. The chain joins TRBV28 to TRBJ1-3; no definite D call. CDR1 MDHEN and CDR2 SYDVKM come from the germline V gene. The ends were cut back, 4 bases at V and 7 bases at J, with 11 bases in the middle. The CDR3 spans 13 residues. Supplemented by reference TRBV28 and TRBJ1-3, the full variable domain reads DVKVTQSSRYLVKRTGEKVFLECVQDMDHENMFWYRQDPGLGLRLIYFSYDVKMKEKGDIPEGYSVSREKKERFSLILESASTNQTSMYLCASSSPGSNTIYFGEGSWLTVV.

This chain connects TRBV5-1 to TRBJ2-7, with D perhaps TRBD1 or TRBD2 (5 bases each). CDR3 size: 15 residues. Germline CDR1 is SGHRS and CDR2 is YFSETQ. V gave up 3 bases and J gave up 0 bases, with 13 bases separating them. CDR3 in amino acids: CASSSGTKSSYEQYF. In DNA, the CDR3 is TGCGCCAGCAGCTCCGGGACGAAGAGCTCCTACGAGCAGTACTTC.

A few counts support this clone. The chain couples TRBV11-2 to TRBJ1-1, with D unresolved. Germline CDR1 SGHAT, CDR2 FQNNGV. CDR3 size: 14 residues. V lost 3 bases and J 1 base, leaving 9 bases between the germline ends. CDR3 protein: CASSFGPGNTEAFF. CDR3 DNA sequence: TGTGCCAGCAGCTTCGGTCCAGGGAACACTGAAGCTTTCTTT. The full variable domain, with the rest looked up from reference TRBV11-2 and TRBJ1-1, is EAGVAQSPRYKIIEKRQSVAFWCNPISGHATLYWYQQILGQGPKLLIQFQNNGVVDDSQLPKDRFSAERLKGVDSTLKIQPAKLEDSAVYLCASSFGPGNTEAFFGQGTRLTVV.

The J gene is TRBJ1-4, the V gene TRBV25-1; TRBD1 is a possible D gene (6 bases). Germline values: CDR1 MGHDK, CDR2 SYGVNS. V lost 4 bases, J lost 8 bases, and 11 bases lay in between. The CDR3 consists of 13 residues. The CDR3 sequence is CASSVGGSEKLFF. The DNA for the CDR3 is TGTGCCAGCAGTGTAGGGGGTAGCGAAAAACTGTTTTTT. Combining the CDR3 with reference TRBV25-1 and TRBJ1-4 gives the whole variable domain EADIYQTPRYLVIGTGKKITLECSQTMGHDKMYWYQQDPGMELHLIHYSYGVNSTEKGDLSSESTVSRIRTEHFPLTLESARPSHTSQYLCASSVGGSEKLFFGSGTQLSVL.

The chain couples TRBV27 to TRBJ2-7, with TRBD2 as a possible D gene (5 bases). Germline V CDR1 and CDR2: MNHEY, SMNVEV (reference sequence). The V gene lost 5 bases and the J gene lost 1 base, with 12 bases spanning the gap. The CDR3 totals 14 residues. CDR3 coding DNA: TGTGCCAGCAGTCCCACTAGGATTTCCTACGAGCAGTACTTC. Residues: CASSPTRISYEQYF.

The genes are TRBV28 and TRBJ2-2; the D is unclear. Germline CDR1 and CDR2: MDHEN and SYDVKM. Trimming pared 5 bases from V and 4 bases from J, leaving 11 bases between. This CDR3 spans 14 amino acids. The CDR3 here is CASSPLRSTGELFF. The CDR3 DNA is TGTGCCAGCAGTCCCCTCCGTAGCACCGGGGAGCTGTTTTTT.

V gene TRBV30 combines with J gene TRBJ1-1; 7 bases are a match to TRBD1. Germline-derived CDR1 and CDR2 are GTSNPN and SVGIG (reference sequence). Unmatched junction bases numbered 3, after V lost 1 base and J lost 4 bases. This CDR3 has 13 amino acids. Here the CDR3 DNA reads TGTGCCTGGAGTGGTTACAGGGGCACTGAAGCTTTCTTT. It is translated as CAWSGYRGTEAFF.

The rearrangement joins TRBV5-4 to TRBJ2-2; D uncertain. This CDR3 has 15 residues. V lost 0 bases, J lost 4 bases, and 10 bases lay in between. CDR1 is SGHNT, CDR2 YYREEE, per germline (reference sequence). This CDR3 reads CASSLDQRGTGELFF. CDR3 sequence (DNA): TGTGCCAGCAGCTTGGACCAGAGAGGCACCGGGGAGCTGTTTTTT. Full variable domain (missing parts from reference TRBV5-4 and TRBJ2-2): ETGVTQSPTHLIKTRGQQVTLRCSSQSGHNTVSWYQQALGQGPQFIFQYYREEENGRGNFPPRFSGLQFPNYSSELNVNALELDDSALYLCASSLDQRGTGELFFGEGSRLTVL.

This clone occurred once. The V gene is TRBV5-1, the J gene TRBJ2-2; the D is unclear. Germline V CDR1 and CDR2: SGHRS, YFSETQ. V was clipped by 1 base and J by 1 base, with 5 bases between them. The CDR3 spans 14 residues. This CDR3 reads CASSLLQNTGELFF. The CDR3 DNA reads as TGCGCCAGCAGCTTGTTACAGAACACCGGGGAGCTGTTTTTT.